Below are 31 T cell receptor beta chains sequenced from a single sample in a study of response to subunit inactivated influenza vaccine (dated by TCRdb to the late 2010s). Libraries were made using RT-PCR. TCRdb lists the instrument as Illumina HiSeq 2500. Starting from the raw public reads, TCRdb applied fastp trimming at Q25, assembled clones with MiXCR and retained in-frame beta chains. Records with the same CDR3 protein are collapsed into one entry carrying the most frequent genes and DNA. This sample has about 300,000 distinct CDR3 sequences in its table, and 21% of those were observed once. 10% of the sample is held by the ten biggest clonotypes. The input for sequencing was PBMCs from blood, taken less than 22 months after vaccination. Receptors were obtained from a man in his fifties or sixties who received an inactivated influenza vaccine. Donor details come from another sample of the same person, matched by shared clones.

The CDR3 protein is CASSLDPPPNVLGGELFF. CDR3 nucleotide sequence: TGTGCCAGCAGCTTAGATCCCCCCCCCAATGTACTGGGCGGGGAGCTGTTTTTT. The chain recombines TRBV11-2 with TRBJ2-2, with D hard to call. Germline V gene sequence: CDR1 SGHAT, CDR2 FQNNGV. The CDR3 covers 18 residues. Between the trimmed V and J ends, which lost 0 bases and 7 bases, there was a span of 21 bases.

This clonotype was seen a few times. This chain joins TRBV12-3 or TRBV12-4 and TRBJ1-3, with no clear D. Trimming removed 7 bases from V and 3 bases from J, with 16 bases in between. The CDR3 is 15 amino acids. This chain's CDR3 is CASINRLASGNTIYF. The DNA of the CDR3 is TGTGCCAGCATCAATCGGTTAGCGAGTGGAAACACCATATATTTT.

The chain recombines TRBV30 with TRBJ1-1, with 8 bases matching TRBD1. Germline V gene data show CDR1 as GTSNPN and CDR2 as SVGIG (reference sequence). The CDR3 contains 16 residues. The V gene end was trimmed by 3 bases and the J gene end by 1 base; junction bases not matched to a gene: 10. CDR3 in DNA: TGTGCCTGGAGCCGGGACAGGCACGCCTCGAACACTGAAGCTTTCTTT. It is translated as CAWSRDRHASNTEAFF.

This clonotype appeared many times. This chain links TRBV7-9 with TRBJ1-1, with TRBD1 matching over 7 bases. The CDR3 length is 13 residues. Germline-derived CDR1 and CDR2 are SEHNR and FQNEAQ (reference sequence). Trimming took 4 bases from V and 4 from J; bases not matched to a gene: 3. Written as DNA, the CDR3 is TGTGCCAGCAGCTCATCAGGGGGCACTGAAGCTTTCTTT. Translation gives CASSSSGGTEAFF.

This clonotype was seen many times. This chain uses TRBV6-5 with TRBJ1-2; D might be TRBD1 (5 bases). Trimming removed 5 bases from V and 7 bases from J, with 11 bases in between. Germline V gene sequence: CDR1 MNHEY, CDR2 SVGAGI. The CDR3 runs to 12 residues. The CDR3 region has the DNA TGTGCCAGCAGTACGCAGGGTAGTGGCTACACCTTC. This translates into CASSTQGSGYTF.

A word on this clonotype: Possible read error: a much larger clone is one base away. The V gene is TRBV12-3 or TRBV12-4, the J gene TRBJ1-2, with D possibly being TRBD1 (5 bases). Deletions cut 4 bases from V and 0 bases from J, with 6 bases between. This CDR3 is 13 amino acids long. DNA of the CDR3: TGTGCCAGCAGTTGGGGGACTAACTATGGCTACACCTTC. It translates to CASSWGTNYGYTF.

Details on this clonotype: A much larger clone differs from this one at a single base, so this may be a read error. The CDR3 bases are TGCGCCAGCAGCCAAGACCGGGCAGGCCAGAATTCAGCCCTCCACTTT. This sequence encodes CASSQDRAGQNSALHF. V gene TRBV4-3 combines with J gene TRBJ1-6; no clear D. This CDR3 has 16 residues. CDR1 LGHNA and CDR2 YSLEER come from the germline V gene.

The chain combines TRBV29-1 with TRBJ1-2; tentatively, D is TRBD1 (5 bases). CDR3 size: 12 residues. Germline V gives CDR1 SQVTM, CDR2 ANQGSEA. Trimming left V 6 bases short and J 7 bases short, with 15 bases between. CDR3 bases: TGCAGCGTCACCGGGACGAGCGGTGGCTACACCTTC. The encoded protein is CSVTGTSGGYTF.

On this clonotype: This may be a read error: a much more frequent sequence differs by one nucleotide. The V and J genes are TRBV20-1 and TRBJ1-2; D may be TRBD1 (5 bases). The CDR3 runs 13 residues. CDR1 and CDR2 (germline): DFQATT, SNEGSKA (reference sequence). The CDR3 nucleotides read TGCATTGCGACCCAGGGTTCTGGCTATGGCTACACCTTC. It specifies CIATQGSGYGYTF.

This clonotype has a handful of counts. The chain couples TRBV4-3 to TRBJ2-7, with a tentative D call TRBD1 (6 bases). V lost 1 base, J lost 2 bases, and 12 bases lay in between. Looked up from germline, CDR1 is LGHNA and CDR2 is YSLEER. This CDR3 is 15 amino acids long. In DNA form, the CDR3 reads TGCGCCAGCAGCCAAGCCTCCAGGGGTACCTACGAGCAGTACTTC. Its protein product is CASSQASRGTYEQYF.

This clonotype was observed a few times. The CDR3 nucleotides read TGTGCCAGCAGCGTAGTCGCCGGGACTTACACAGATACGCAGTATTTT. Encoded protein: CASSVVAGTYTDTQYF. The genes are TRBV9 and TRBJ2-3, with a possible D match to TRBD2 (6 bases). Germline CDR1 and CDR2: SGDLS and YYNGEE. The CDR3 has 16 residues. V was shortened by 0 bases and J by 2 bases, with 13 bases between the two germline ends.

The chain uses TRBV5-6 and TRBJ2-3; no clear D. Per germline, CDR1 SGHDT and CDR2 YYEEEE. V was pared by 6 bases and J by 3 bases, with 11 bases between. The CDR3 runs 13 residues. The CDR3 DNA is TGTGCCAGCACGTCCCCCGCGACAGATACGCAGTATTTT. Translation: CASTSPATDTQYF. Looking up the rest from reference TRBV5-6 and TRBJ2-3 gives the full variable domain: DAGVTQSPTHLIKTRGQQVTLRCSPKSGHDTVSWYQQALGQGPQFIFQYYEEEERQRGNFPDRFSGHQFPNYSSELNVNALLLGDSALYLCASTSPATDTQYFGPGTRLTVL.

This clonotype was found a few times. V and J are TRBV6-5 and TRBJ1-4; a possible D gene is TRBD1 (6 bases). Between the trimmed V and J ends, which lost 4 bases and 8 bases, there was a span of 11 bases. The CDR3 runs 13 residues. Germline assignment: CDR1 MNHEY and CDR2 SVGAGI. CDR3 bases: TGTGCCAGCAGTTCACAGGGAAGGGAAAAACTGTTTTTT. Amino acid sequence: CASSSQGREKLFF.

This clonotype was recorded many times. The chain uses TRBV27 and TRBJ1-1, with D unresolved. V was shortened by 2 bases and J by 1 base, with 5 bases between the two germline ends. The germline V gene encodes CDR1 MNHEY and CDR2 SMNVEV (reference sequence). The CDR3 totals 13 residues. The CDR3: CASSLRRNTEAFF. CDR3 nucleotide sequence: TGTGCCAGCAGTTTACGCCGGAACACTGAAGCTTTCTTT.

The chain joins TRBV28 to TRBJ1-4; no definite D call. The CDR3 has 16 amino acids. CDR1 is MDHEN and CDR2 is SYDVKM in the germline V gene. Trimming removed 4 bases from V and 7 bases from J, with 19 bases in between. The DNA of the CDR3 is TGTGCCAGCAGTTCCTCCTCCATCGGGTGGCGTGAAAAACTGTTTTTT. Its protein is CASSSSSIGWREKLFF.

The chain has TRBV6-2 or TRBV6-3 and TRBJ2-7; D perhaps matches TRBD2 (5 bases). CDR1 and CDR2 (germline): MNHEY, SVGEGT. V shed 5 bases and J shed 5 bases, with 16 bases lying between them. CDR3 length: 14 amino acids. The CDR3: CASSPAWGVHEQYF. The CDR3 DNA sequence: TGTGCCAGCAGTCCAGCATGGGGAGTACACGAGCAGTACTTC.

This clonotype was picked up a small number of times. The chain uses TRBV25-1 and TRBJ1-2; D uncertain. CDR1 and CDR2 from the germline V gene are MGHDK and SYGVNS. The length of the CDR3 is 14 residues. Deletions cut 1 base from V and 2 bases from J, with 8 bases between. The CDR3 reads CASSELFSNYGYTF. The CDR3 nucleotides are TGTGCCAGCAGTGAATTATTTTCGAACTATGGCTACACCTTC.

This clonotype was observed a few times. This chain connects TRBV5-4 to TRBJ2-5; 7 bases align to TRBD1. V gave up 3 bases and J gave up 4 bases; unmatched junction bases: 9. The CDR3 sequence is 15 residues long. CDR1 SGHNT and CDR2 YYREEE come from the germline V gene (reference sequence). CDR3 region: CASSWNTGVRETQYF. DNA of the CDR3: TGTGCCAGCAGCTGGAATACAGGGGTGCGAGAGACCCAGTACTTC. Full variable domain (outside the CDR3, taken from reference TRBV5-4 and TRBJ2-5): ETGVTQSPTHLIKTRGQQVTLRCSSQSGHNTVSWYQQALGQGPQFIFQYYREEENGRGNFPPRFSGLQFPNYSSELNVNALELDDSALYLCASSWNTGVRETQYFGPGTRLLVL.

The chain has TRBV30 and TRBJ2-1; no firm D call. The length of the CDR3 is 12 residues. CDR1 is GTSNPN, CDR2 SVGIG, per germline (reference sequence). The V end lost 2 bases, the J end lost 7 bases, and 9 bases lay between the germline ends. The CDR3 DNA reads TGTGCCTGGAGTAGGCTGAGAAATGAGCAGTTCTTC. It encodes CAWSRLRNEQFF.

This clonotype has just a few counts. The rearrangement links TRBV3-1 to TRBJ2-7, with 9 bases identical to TRBD2. The CDR3 is made up of 15 amino acids. Germline lookup yields CDR1 LGHDT and CDR2 YNNKEL (reference sequence). V dropped 3 bases and J dropped 4; count of bases not matched to a gene: 7. Here the CDR3 reads CASSQGSGGMYEQYF. CDR3 nucleotide sequence: TGTGCCAGCAGCCAGGGAAGCGGGGGGATGTACGAGCAGTACTTC.

There are many counts of this clonotype. The chain joins TRBV19 to TRBJ1-4; D may be TRBD1 (6 bases). The CDR3 extends over 16 amino acids. The ends were cut back, 4 bases at V and 5 bases at J, with 17 bases in the middle. Germline CDR1 LNHDA, CDR2 SQIVND (reference sequence). The CDR3 protein is CASSTGGTWRNEKLFF. The CDR3 coding sequence is TGTGCCAGTAGTACCGGAGGGACATGGAGAAATGAAAAACTGTTTTTT.

The chain combines TRBV18 with TRBJ1-5; D is perhaps TRBD1 (6 bases). V gave up 2 bases and J gave up 6 bases, with 23 bases separating them. Looked up from germline, CDR1 is KGHSH and CDR2 is LQKENI. There are 18 residues in the CDR3. The DNA for the CDR3 is TGTGCCAGCTCACCAGGGTCAACAGGGTCCATTCATGGTCAGCCCCAGCATTTT. Its protein is CASSPGSTGSIHGQPQHF.

The chain uses TRBV19 and TRBJ1-1, with D tentatively TRBD1 (6 bases). Deletions cut 5 bases from V and 6 bases from J, with 13 bases between. This CDR3 is built from 13 residues. Germline CDR1 reads LNHDA; CDR2 reads SQIVND (reference sequence). CDR3 amino acids: CASSQQGRAEAFF. The CDR3 DNA is TGTGCCAGTAGTCAACAGGGTCGGGCTGAAGCTTTCTTT.

This clonotype was observed a handful of times. V usage is TRBV6-5 and J usage is TRBJ1-6; D might be TRBD1 (6 bases). The CDR3 spans 16 residues. The germline CDR1 and CDR2 sequences are MNHEY and SVGAGI. Trimming removed 2 bases from V and 7 bases from J, with 15 bases in between. CDR3 nucleotide sequence: TGTGCCAGCAGTTACCCAGCACAGGGTCCCAATTCACCCCTCCACTTT. Its protein is CASSYPAQGPNSPLHF.

This clonotype was found a few times. This chain links TRBV5-1 with TRBJ1-1; D unresolved. Germline CDR1 is SGHRS and CDR2 is YFSETQ. This CDR3 contains 15 residues. V lost 3 bases and J 4 bases, leaving 16 bases between the germline ends. The CDR3 region is CASSSDPGVSTEAFF. The DNA of the CDR3 is TGCGCCAGCAGCTCGGACCCCGGAGTAAGCACTGAAGCTTTCTTT.

This clonotype was detected a few times. This rearrangement joins TRBV29-1 to TRBJ2-5, with D possibly being TRBD1 or TRBD2 (6 bases each). V lost 6 bases, J lost 5 bases, and 16 bases lay in between. The CDR3 contains 13 residues. Germline CDR1 is SQVTM and CDR2 is ANQGSEA. CDR3 loop: CSVERGARETQYF. The CDR3 DNA is TGCAGCGTAGAAAGGGGGGCGCGGGAGACCCAGTACTTC.

This chain joins TRBV10-3 and TRBJ2-5, with D possibly called TRBD1 or TRBD2 (5 bases each). The germline CDR1 and CDR2 sequences are ENHRY and SYGVKD. Trimming stripped 6 bases from V and 5 bases from J, with 13 bases between. This CDR3 comprises 13 residues. The CDR3 sequence: CAISRTGLETQYF. The DNA of the CDR3 is TGTGCCATCAGCCGAACGGGGCTTGAGACCCAGTACTTC.

As concerns this clonotype: One end of the junction fails to match germline, which may point to a read error. Here the CDR3 reads CASSLDRRTSGSPAVVDF. CDR3 bases: TGTGCCAGCAGCTTGGACCGGAGGACTAGCGGGTCTCCGGCAGTAGTGGATTTT. V usage is TRBV5-5 and J usage is TRBJ2-3; TRBD2 matches 11 bases. Germline lookup yields CDR1 SGHKS and CDR2 YYEKEE (reference sequence). The CDR3 loop spans 18 amino acids. Full variable domain (remainder filled in from reference TRBV5-5 and TRBJ2-3): DAGVTQSPTHLIKTRGQQVTLRCSPISGHKSVSWYQQVLGQGPQFIFQYYEKEERGRGNFPDRFSARQFPNYSSELNVNALLLGDSALYLCASSLDRRTSGSPAVVDFGPGTRLTVL.

The DNA for the CDR3 is TGTGCCAGCAGTTTTGGAGGTGAGAGCAGTGGCTACACCTTC. Its protein product is CASSFGGESSGYTF. This chain links TRBV5-6 with TRBJ1-2; D call uncertain. This CDR3 has 14 residues. The ends were cut back, 5 bases at V and 7 bases at J, with 18 bases in the middle. Germline V gene lookup returns CDR1 SGHDT and CDR2 YYEEEE.

This clonotype was found a few times. V gene TRBV7-9 combines with J gene TRBJ1-1; tentatively, D is TRBD1 (5 bases). Trimming pared 2 bases from V and 1 base from J, leaving 11 bases between. Germline V CDR1 and CDR2: SEHNR, FQNEAQ (reference sequence). This CDR3 has 15 residues. DNA of the CDR3: TGTGCCAGCAGCTTACCGGCTGGGGCGAACACTGAAGCTTTCTTT. Amino acid sequence: CASSLPAGANTEAFF. Variable domain in full (rest from reference TRBV7-9 and TRBJ1-1): DTGVSQNPRHKITKRGQNVTFRCDPISEHNRLYWYRQTLGQGPEFLTYFQNEAQLEKSRLLSDRFSAERPKGSFSTLEIQRTEQGDSAMYLCASSLPAGANTEAFFGQGTRLTVV.

The chain recombines TRBV11-2 with TRBJ2-7; D may be TRBD1 (7 bases). The CDR3 contains 15 residues. Trimming cost V 3 bases and J 7 bases, with 19 bases left between them. Per germline, CDR1 SGHAT and CDR2 FQNNGV. CDR3 loop: CASSFNAGGTEEQYF. CDR3 DNA sequence: TGTGCCAGCAGCTTTAATGCTGGCGGGACAGAGGAGCAGTACTTC. The full variable domain, completed using reference TRBV11-2 and TRBJ2-7, is EAGVAQSPRYKIIEKRQSVAFWCNPISGHATLYWYQQILGQGPKLLIQFQNNGVVDDSQLPKDRFSAERLKGVDSTLKIQPAKLEDSAVYLCASSFNAGGTEEQYFGPGTRLTVT.